The 22 T cell receptor beta chains presented below share a single source sample, sequenced in a study of CD8 T cells in Susac syndrome. RNA, at about 0.45 to 1 ug, was reverse transcribed with random hexamers. TCRdb analysed the immunoSEQ multiplex PCR reads with MiXCR anew, one entry per CDR3 protein. The table has fewer than 250,000 distinct CDR3 sequences, roughly 92% seen once; the top ten hold less than 0.15%. Sequencing was carried out using CD8+ T cells from PBMCs. Receptors originate from a human donor with multiple sclerosis.

The J gene is TRBJ1-4, the V gene TRBV12-5; D is unclear. The germline gives CDR1 LGHNT, CDR2 FRNRAP. This CDR3 comprises 15 residues. Trimming left V 1 base short and J 8 bases short, with 14 bases between. The CDR3, as DNA: TGTGCTAGTGGTTTGGCACTGGGGTTCGGGGAAAAACTGTTTTTT. It codes for CASGLALGFGEKLFF.

The rearrangement uses TRBV15 and TRBJ2-1; TRBD2 aligns across 7 bases. J lost 6 bases, V lost 6 bases, and 5 bases had no gene match. This CDR3 is 13 amino acids long. Germline CDR1 reads LNHNV; CDR2 reads YYDKDF (reference sequence). CDR3 sequence reads: CATSSRTSNEQFF. DNA for the CDR3: TGTGCCACCAGTTCCCGGACTAGCAATGAGCAGTTCTTC.

Turning to this clonotype: Its ends do not fully match the called genes, so a read error is possible. The chain combines TRBV7-7 with TRBJ2-5; the match to TRBD2 covers 8 bases. Germline CDR1 SSHAT, CDR2 FNYEAQ (reference sequence). The CDR3 is made up of 16 amino acids. The CDR3, as DNA: TGTGCTAGCAGCCCGTTGGCAGCGGGAGCGAGAAAGACCCAGTACTTC. It yields the protein CASSPLAAGARKTQYF. The full variable domain, completed using reference TRBV7-7 and TRBJ2-5, is GAGVSQSPRYKVTKRGQDVTLRCDPISSHATLYWYQQALGQGPEFLTYFNYEAQPDKSGLPSDRFSAERPEGSISTLTIQRTEQRDSAMYRCASSPLAAGARKTQYFGPGTRLLVL.

This clonotype was detected only once. The rearrangement uses TRBV13 and TRBJ2-7; D might be TRBD1 or TRBD2, each matching 5 bases. Germline V lookup: CDR1 PRHDT, CDR2 FYEKMQ (reference sequence). The V gene lost 4 bases and the J gene lost 2 bases, with 12 bases spanning the gap. The CDR3 sequence is 14 residues long. The CDR3 loop reads CASSYGASPYEQYF. CDR3 sequence (DNA): TGTGCCAGCAGCTACGGGGCTAGCCCCTACGAGCAGTACTTC.

V gene TRBV3-1 combines with J gene TRBJ2-7; D may be TRBD1 (5 bases). CDR1 LGHDT and CDR2 YNNKEL come from the germline V gene (reference sequence). CDR3 size: 16 residues. Trimming shortened V by 1 base and J by 0 bases, and 13 bases separated the two germline ends. This CDR3 is CASSQVPQGSSYEQYF. The CDR3 region has the DNA TGTGCCAGCAGCCAAGTTCCCCAGGGTAGCTCCTACGAGCAGTACTTC.

The rearrangement links TRBV5-1 to TRBJ1-6; D not certain. Germline CDR1 SGHRS, CDR2 YFSETQ. V was pared by 1 base and J by 0 bases, with 11 bases between. This CDR3 comprises 17 residues. In DNA form, the CDR3 reads TGCGCCAGCAGCTTGTTCAGCGTTAGCTCCTATAATTCACCCCTCCACTTT. As protein: CASSLFSVSSYNSPLHF. Full variable domain (missing parts from reference TRBV5-1 and TRBJ1-6): KAGVTQTPRYLIKTRGQQVTLSCSPISGHRSVSWYQQTPGQGLQFLFEYFSETQRNKGNFPGRFSGRQFSNSRSEMNVSTLELGDSALYLCASSLFSVSSYNSPLHFGNGTRLTVT.

The genes are TRBV7-9 and TRBJ2-3; no definite D call. Trimming removed 7 bases at V and 6 bases at J, with 8 bases between. CDR3 length: 11 amino acids. Germline CDR1 reads SEHNR; CDR2 reads FQNEAQ (reference sequence). In DNA form, the CDR3 reads TGTGCCAGCACTGAAGAGGATACGCAGTATTTT. It is translated as CASTEEDTQYF.

The chain joins TRBV6-5 to TRBJ2-2, with a weak D call TRBD2 (6 bases). The CDR3 loop spans 16 amino acids. The V end was cut by 4 bases, the J end by 4 bases, with 16 bases between. The V gene's germline CDR1 is MNHEY and CDR2 SVGAGI. CDR3 in amino acids: CASSSLSPRGTGELFF. As DNA, the CDR3 is TGTGCCAGCAGTTCCCTGAGCCCGCGGGGCACCGGGGAGCTGTTTTTT.

The chain links TRBV19 to TRBJ2-7, with TRBD2 identical over 7 bases. The CDR3 is 14 residues long. With V trimmed by 6 bases and J by 0 bases, 5 bases remained unmatched. Germline CDR1 reads LNHDA; CDR2 reads SQIVND (reference sequence). CDR3 bases: TGTGCCAGTAGAGGGGAGGGGAGCTCCTACGAGCAGTACTTC. This encodes CASRGEGSSYEQYF.

This clonotype appeared a single time. CDR3 nucleotides: TGTGCCAGCAGCGCGCCGACTAGCCCTGAAAGCAATGAGCAGTTCTTC. It codes for CASSAPTSPESNEQFF. The V call is TRBV9, the J call TRBJ2-1; 7 bases fit TRBD2. This CDR3 spans 16 amino acids. Germline V gene lookup returns CDR1 SGDLS and CDR2 YYNGEE. J lost 6 bases, V lost 3 bases, and 12 bases had no gene match.

V usage is TRBV7-3 and J usage is TRBJ1-1, with D uncertain. The CDR3 spans 13 residues. Germline CDR1 is SGHTA and CDR2 is FQGTGA. V lost 2 bases, J lost 7 bases, and 11 bases lay in between. Here the CDR3 reads CASSLDIGGEAFF. The DNA of the CDR3 is TGTGCCAGCAGCTTAGACATCGGAGGTGAAGCTTTCTTT.

The chain carries TRBV5-6 and TRBJ1-1, with a tentative D call TRBD1 (6 bases). Germline loops: CDR1 SGHDT, CDR2 YYEEEE. This CDR3 spans 13 amino acids. The V gene lost 4 bases and the J gene lost 1 base, with 8 bases spanning the gap. CDR3: CASSPTGNTEAFF. CDR3 DNA: TGTGCCAGCAGCCCGACAGGGAACACTGAAGCTTTCTTT.

V is TRBV3-1 and J is TRBJ2-1; 9 nucleotides agree with TRBD1. With V trimmed by 3 bases and J by 7 bases, 4 bases remained unmatched. Germline V gene lookup returns CDR1 LGHDT and CDR2 YNNKEL (reference sequence). CDR3 length: 14 amino acids. CDR3 DNA sequence: TGTGCCAGCAGCCACGGCGGGACAGGGAATGAGCAGTTCTTC. This codes for CASSHGGTGNEQFF.

This clonotype was detected only once. This sequence joins TRBV27 and TRBJ2-6; no clear D. Germline CDR1 reads MNHEY; CDR2 reads SMNVEV (reference sequence). The CDR3 consists of 15 residues. Trimming pared 6 bases from V and 0 bases from J, leaving 9 bases between. CDR3 DNA: TGTGCCAGCAGATTAGGGTTCTCTGGGGCCAACGTCCTGACTTTC. Translation: CASRLGFSGANVLTF.

This rearrangement joins TRBV30 to TRBJ2-1; 8 bases match TRBD2. The length of the CDR3 is 15 residues. With 0 bases clipped from V and 3 bases from J, the junction kept 4 bases outside the gene matches. Germline values: CDR1 GTSNPN, CDR2 SVGIG (reference sequence). The CDR3 loop is CAWSVLGTSYNEQFF. For the CDR3, the DNA is TGTGCCTGGAGTGTACTAGGGACTAGCTACAATGAGCAGTTCTTC.

This chain joins TRBV12-3 or TRBV12-4 and TRBJ1-1; 8 bases map to TRBD1. The length of the CDR3 is 15 residues. The junction had 10 bases not matched to a gene; V was cut back by 7 bases and J by 3 bases. CDR3 region: CASTLGQGLHTEAFF. CDR3 in DNA: TGTGCCAGCACCTTAGGACAGGGACTGCACACTGAAGCTTTCTTT.

This rearrangement joins TRBV4-3 to TRBJ1-2; 8 bases match TRBD1. This CDR3 spans 15 amino acids. The J segment lost 3 bases and the V segment lost 1 base, leaving 4 bases of the junction unmatched. CDR1 and CDR2 from the germline V gene are LGHNA and YSLEER. The CDR3: CASSQVTGDHYGYTF. The CDR3 bases are TGCGCCAGCAGCCAAGTGACAGGGGATCACTATGGCTACACCTTC.

This chain joins TRBV9 and TRBJ1-1; possible D gene TRBD1, 5 bases. The CDR3 runs 16 residues. Trimming removed 4 bases at V and 10 bases at J, with 26 bases between. Germline V lookup: CDR1 SGDLS, CDR2 YYNGEE. CDR3 coding DNA: TGTGCCAGCAGCCCCCGTCGGGGCGAGGCCGGACGTGGAGCTTTCTTT. Its translation: CASSPRRGEAGRGAFF.

V and J are TRBV19 and TRBJ2-6, with D possibly TRBD2 on 5 matching bases. The length of the CDR3 is 14 residues. The V end was cut by 10 bases, the J end by 0 bases, with 10 bases between. CDR1 and CDR2 (germline): LNHDA, SQIVND (reference sequence). The CDR3 loop reads CATDGGSGANVLTF. Here the CDR3 DNA reads TGTGCCACGGACGGAGGCTCTGGGGCCAACGTCCTGACTTTC.

The chain has TRBV6-6 and TRBJ2-7; tentative D call: TRBD2 (5 bases). The CDR3 is 11 amino acids. The ends were cut back, 10 bases at V and 1 base at J, with 8 bases in the middle. CDR1 and CDR2 from the germline V gene are MNHNY and SVGAGI (reference sequence). The CDR3 bases are TGTGCCACCTGGGAGTCCTACGAGCAGTACTTC. Protein product: CATWESYEQYF.

The chain links TRBV7-2 to TRBJ2-1; 8 positions match TRBD1. The CDR3 spans 18 residues. Germline-derived CDR1 and CDR2 are SGHTA and FQGNSA. V lost 1 base to trimming and J lost 0 bases; unmatched junction nucleotides: 8. CDR3 nucleotides: TGTGCCAGCAGCTTAGTTTACGGCAGGGGGCTCTCCTACAATGAGCAGTTCTTC. Residues: CASSLVYGRGLSYNEQFF.

This clonotype was found once. The rearrangement joins TRBV7-8 to TRBJ2-1; TRBD2 matches at 9 bases. Germline V gives CDR1 SGHVS, CDR2 FQNEAQ. The CDR3 has 16 residues. Germline trimming cut 0 bases from V and 6 bases from J; bases unmatched to any gene: 6. Here the CDR3 DNA reads TGTGCCAGCAGCTTAGCGCCGGCGGGAGGGAGCAATGAGCAGTTCTTC. Encoded protein: CASSLAPAGGSNEQFF.